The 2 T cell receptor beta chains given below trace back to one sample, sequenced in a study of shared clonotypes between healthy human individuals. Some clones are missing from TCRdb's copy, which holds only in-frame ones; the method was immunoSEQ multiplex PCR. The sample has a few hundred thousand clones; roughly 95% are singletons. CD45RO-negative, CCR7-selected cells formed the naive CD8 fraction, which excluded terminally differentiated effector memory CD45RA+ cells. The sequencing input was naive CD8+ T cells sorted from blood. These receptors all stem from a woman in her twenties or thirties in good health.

The CDR3 DNA is TGTGCCTCGACAGGGGGCATCACCGGGGAGCTGTTTTTT. Translating gives CASTGGITGELFF. The rearrangement joins TRBV28 to TRBJ2-2; 10 bases map to TRBD1. The ends lost 11 bases at V and 4 bases at J; junction bases unmatched: 4. Per germline, CDR1 MDHEN and CDR2 SYDVKM. The CDR3 totals 13 residues.

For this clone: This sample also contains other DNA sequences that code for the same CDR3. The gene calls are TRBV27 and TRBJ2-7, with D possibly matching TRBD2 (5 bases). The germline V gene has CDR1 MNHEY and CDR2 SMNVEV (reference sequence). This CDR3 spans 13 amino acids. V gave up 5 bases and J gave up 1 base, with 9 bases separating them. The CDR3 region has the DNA TGTGCCAGCAGTCCTCGGGGATCCTACGAGCAGTACTTC. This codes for CASSPRGSYEQYF.